The TCR beta chain described here comes from a study of PD-1 blockade in classical Hodgkin lymphoma. Study-level points and caveats: Partial responders and progressors had significantly lower baseline TCR diversity. Patients with an early start, nivolumab under 1 year after ASCT, were excluded. Healthy donors reportedly exceeded newly diagnosed patients in baseline TCR diversity. Nothing has yet pinned down what causes the repertoire differences, possibly disease activity or prior therapy.

The junction had 8 bases not matched to a gene; V was cut back by 4 bases and J by 8 bases. CDR1 and CDR2 from the germline V gene are LGHNA and YSLEER. This CDR3 comprises 17 residues. Every one of the patients relapsed after autologous stem cell transplantation (brentuximab vedotin exposure was variable). Sequenced by immunoSEQ multiplex PCR; TCRdb stores in-frame clones only, minus some. The sample has about 37,000 clones, approximately 80% seen once. Comments on this clone: The antigen remains unidentified.

V usage is TRBV4-3 and J usage is TRBJ2-2; 15 bases are a match to TRBD2. The receptor was isolated from a human donor with classical Hodgkin lymphoma. Sequencing used peripheral blood mononuclear cells (PBMCs), obtained at baseline. CDR3 bases: TGCGCCAGCAGCCTTAGTCCGGGACTAGCGGGAGGAGGGGAGCTGTTTTTT. Translating gives CASSLSPGLAGGGELFF.